This TCR beta chain was captured by sequencing in a study of response to subunit inactivated influenza vaccine. General study points: Only a handful of new T cells, the authors suggested, are recruited with each seasonal influenza vaccination.

V was shortened by 9 bases and J by 0 bases, with 12 bases between the two germline ends. CDR1 and CDR2 from the germline V gene are LGHNT and FRNRAP. The CDR3 runs 14 residues. TCRdb re-called the RT-PCR reads through MiXCR, storing one row per CDR3 protein. The sample has about 520,000 distinct CDR3 sequences; approximately 6.9% are singletons. About this clonotype itself: Its antigen is not known.

The chain carries TRBV12-5 and TRBJ1-5, with D maybe TRBD1 (6 bases). The input for sequencing was PBMCs from blood, taken roughly 24 months after vaccination. The TCR was taken from a man between 50 and 69 years old who received an inactivated influenza vaccine. The CDR3 nucleotides are TGTGCTAGCAAACAGGGAGATAGCAATCAGCCCCAGCATTTT. Protein: CASKQGDSNQPQHF.